Listed here is a single TCR beta chain. This clone's antigen is unknown. Per-base quality was not reported, and no clone a single base away is much larger than it. This sample is drawn from a study of T cell responses to AZD1222 COVID-19 vaccine (dated by TCRdb to the early 2020s). About the investigation overall: AZD1222 recipients with second doses at about 4 weeks or about 12 weeks were pooled, because spike-specific TCR depth and breadth did not differ between schedules. A total of around 240 trial participants underwent TCR sequencing, of whom around 210 had received two doses of AZD1222 and 26 had received two doses of the MenACWY control vaccine. Trial participants were enrolled by age into subgroups of 18-55, 56-69 and 70-plus years, and approximately 150, 30 and 60 TCR-sequenced participants, respectively, were included in these subgroups.

The CDR3 regions of human TCRbeta chains were analyzed by immunosequencing. Concerning the study's data processing: TCRs in the repertoires were matched against a reference library of SARS-CoV-2-specific TCRs that had been generated with the MIRA antigen-specificity platform. Breadth was defined as the fraction of unique TCRs that were SARS-CoV-2-associated, and depth was defined as the fraction of total T cells that were SARS-CoV-2-associated. Using the MIRA data, every spike-specific TCR was mapped to the spike region that the TCR reacted to and assigned to either a CD4 or a CD8 class. Log10-transformed breadth and depth values were compared by one-way ANOVA with Sidak's multiple comparisons tests. TCRdb obtained this table from immuneACCESS and retained in-frame rearrangements with V and J assigned. These tables miss some clones; where compared with another copy, unresolved V genes account for less than half of the shortfall, and the remainder is unexplained. The DNA was the basis for D and trimming; V, J and clone size are from that table. A total of tens of thousands of clones appear in this sample, 88% of them only once. The ten largest clones add up to less than 20% of the sample.

Beyond this particular receptor, the publication reports: CD4 TCRs associated with the vaccine covered the entire spike protein, and the dominant responses were in regions 160-218 and 743-854. Participants were mostly white British and included more females than males, and it was suggested by the authors that clonal diversity may have been underestimated. Because no samples from the day 14 peak response were available, repertoires could be characterized only after the peak T cell response. Conclusions about previously exposed vaccinees are limited because only six or seven AZD1222 recipients were SARS-CoV-2 seropositive at baseline. Nearly half of unique spike-specific TCRs reportedly recognized epitopes outside regions mutated in the B.1.351 and B.1.1.7 variants. The 56-69-year group was small, and its depth increase did not reach significance, likely because of low power. A significant rise in spike-specific TCR breadth and depth was observed after two AZD1222 doses relative to day 0 and relative to MenACWY recipients.

CDR1 is given as SGHVS and CDR2 as FQNEAQ, both from the germline V gene. The CDR3 sequence holds 13 residues, the cysteine and phenylalanine included. Solely the CDR3 DNA is kept, with 39 bases framed from the first base. V gives up 1 base and J gives up 2 bases, and the segment between their germline ends measures 3 bases. This specimen's time point label, per the study, means: baseline before first vaccination. Samples from vaccinated people were obtained from the UK trials COV001 and COV002, which included a single-blind randomized controlled phase 2/3 trial of AZD1222 (ChAdOx1 nCoV-19) in healthy adults. Trial participant PBMC samples were collected at day 0 and day 28 after the second dose for TCRbeta chain sequencing.

The rearrangement combines TRBV7-8 with TRBJ2-1; the D gene identity is not certain. The TCR comes from an adult in good health. Material: peripheral blood, obtained on day 0 of AZD1222 vaccination. The DNA sequence follows: TGTGCCAGCAGCTTAGGCCCCTACAATGAGCAGTTCTTC. Its coded protein is CASSLGPYNEQFF.